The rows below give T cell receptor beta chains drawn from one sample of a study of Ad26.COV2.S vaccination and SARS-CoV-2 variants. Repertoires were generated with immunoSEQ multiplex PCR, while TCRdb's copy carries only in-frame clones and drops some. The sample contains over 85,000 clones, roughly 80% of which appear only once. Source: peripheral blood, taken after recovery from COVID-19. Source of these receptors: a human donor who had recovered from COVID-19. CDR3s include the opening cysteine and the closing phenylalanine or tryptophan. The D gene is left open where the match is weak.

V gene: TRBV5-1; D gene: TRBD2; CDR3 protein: CASRSLAGLSYNEQFF
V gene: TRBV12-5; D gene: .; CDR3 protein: CAPWSSGSGNTIYF
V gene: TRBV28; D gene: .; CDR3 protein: CASSHRPGDGETQYF
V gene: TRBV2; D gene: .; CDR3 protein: CASSEIGKLFF
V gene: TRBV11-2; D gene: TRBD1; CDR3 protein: CASSLMGQGNSPLHF
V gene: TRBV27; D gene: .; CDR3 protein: CASSLEASNQPQHF
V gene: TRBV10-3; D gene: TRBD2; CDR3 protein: CAISPTLASGGADEQFF
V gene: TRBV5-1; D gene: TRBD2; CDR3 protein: CASSRGLAGGSADTQYF
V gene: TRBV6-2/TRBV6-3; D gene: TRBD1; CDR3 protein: CASSYVGTVYGYTF
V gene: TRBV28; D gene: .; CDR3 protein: CASSSFTGLFETQYF
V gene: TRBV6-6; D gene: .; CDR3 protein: CASFLGDSNQPQHF
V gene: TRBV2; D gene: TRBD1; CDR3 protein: CASSENRGETQYF
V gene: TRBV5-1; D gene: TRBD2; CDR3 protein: CASSLVSGGNEQFF
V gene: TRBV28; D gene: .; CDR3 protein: CASSTNGFGYGYTF
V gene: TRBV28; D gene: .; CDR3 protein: CASSLGREDQPQHF
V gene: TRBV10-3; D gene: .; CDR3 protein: CAISDARPDGSSPLHF
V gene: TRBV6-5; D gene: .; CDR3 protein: CASSYSVIETEAFF
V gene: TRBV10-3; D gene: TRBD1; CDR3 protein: CAISGGGQLNQETQYF
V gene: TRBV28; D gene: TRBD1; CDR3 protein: CASSLRPGQWETQYF
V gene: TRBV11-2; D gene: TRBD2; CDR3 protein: CASKRGAGGRGEQFF
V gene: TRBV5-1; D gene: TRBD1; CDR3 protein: CASSSGQPSTDTQYF
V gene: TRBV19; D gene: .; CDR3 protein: CASSPGQHTDTQYF
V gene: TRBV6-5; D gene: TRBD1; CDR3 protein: CASSETGSRSPLHF
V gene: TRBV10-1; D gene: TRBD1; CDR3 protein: CASSESRGQGAGYTF
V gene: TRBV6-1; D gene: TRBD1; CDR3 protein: CASREAPGQRQYF
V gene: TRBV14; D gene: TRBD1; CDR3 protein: CASSRQPGGRGPETQYF
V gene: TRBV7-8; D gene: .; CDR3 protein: CASSLPGDEQYF
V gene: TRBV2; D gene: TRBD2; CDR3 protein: CASRVTSGGLGEQFF
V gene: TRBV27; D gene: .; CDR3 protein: CASSGRKTGYTF
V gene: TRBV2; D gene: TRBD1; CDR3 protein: CASRRTGGKFVNTEAFF
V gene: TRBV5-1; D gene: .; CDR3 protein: CASSVQGATNEKLFF
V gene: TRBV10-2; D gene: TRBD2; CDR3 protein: CASSESRGGPDTQYF
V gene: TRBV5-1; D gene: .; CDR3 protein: CASSFAGIAGNTIYF
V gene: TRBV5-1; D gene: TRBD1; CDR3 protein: CASSPRGGQRNTEAFF
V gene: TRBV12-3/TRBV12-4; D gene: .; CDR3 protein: CASSRQLVDTQYF
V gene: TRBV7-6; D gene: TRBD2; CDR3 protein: CASSLFPSGASGELFF
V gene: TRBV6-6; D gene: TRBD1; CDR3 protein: CATSDRGEGKLFF
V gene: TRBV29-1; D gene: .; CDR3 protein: CSVEAPVGGNTEAFF
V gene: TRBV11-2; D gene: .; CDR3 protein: CASSLGEQPQHF
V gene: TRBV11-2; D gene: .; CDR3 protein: CASSPAGGRHNEQFF